The 29 T cell receptor beta chains reported below all come from one sample, sequenced in a study of blood T cell repertoires in COVID-19. Generated by immunoSEQ multiplex PCR, the TCRdb table keeps only in-frame clones and is missing some. Of 250,000 to 350,000 clones listed, more than 75% were seen once; the top ten hold approximately 2%. Material for sequencing was PBMCs or T cells enriched from blood (not recorded which). The receptors shown here come from an older woman in a cohort exposed to, infected with or recovered from COVID-19 (not recorded which).

The chain combines TRBV5-1 with TRBJ1-2; D ambiguous. Germline V gene sequence: CDR1 SGHRS, CDR2 YFSETQ. V lost 0 bases to trimming and J lost 8 bases, with 11 bases between them. The CDR3 covers 13 residues. The CDR3 spells CASSLAGIGGYTF. CDR3 in DNA: TGCGCCAGCAGCTTGGCCGGGATAGGCGGCTACACCTTC. The complete variable domain, with remaining parts taken from reference TRBV5-1 and TRBJ1-2, reads KAGVTQTPRYLIKTRGQQVTLSCSPISGHRSVSWYQQTPGQGLQFLFEYFSETQRNKGNFPGRFSGRQFSNSRSEMNVSTLELGDSALYLCASSLAGIGGYTFGSGTRLTVV.

The chain employs TRBV4-3 and TRBJ2-1; 13 nucleotides agree with TRBD2. The germline gives CDR1 LGHNA, CDR2 YSLEER. J lost 2 bases, V lost 4 bases, and 2 bases had no gene match. The CDR3 is 16 residues long. Written as DNA, the CDR3 is TGCGCCAGCAGCCCGGGGACTAGCGGGACCTACAATGAGCAGTTCTTC. Translation: CASSPGTSGTYNEQFF.

The chain carries TRBV7-4 and TRBJ1-4; the D gene is possibly TRBD1 (5 bases). The CDR3 is 17 amino acids. In germline, CDR1 is SGHVT, CDR2 SQSDAQ. Deletions cut 1 base from V and 8 bases from J, with 20 bases between. CDR3 loop: CASSLEGRATVKEKLFF. DNA of the CDR3: TGTGCCAGCAGCTTAGAAGGCAGGGCAACGGTAAAGGAAAAACTGTTTTTT. Full variable domain (outside the CDR3, taken from reference TRBV7-4 and TRBJ1-4): GAGVSQSPRYKVAKRGRDVALRCDSISGHVTLYWYRQTLGQGSEVLTYSQSDAQRDKSGRPSGRFSAERPERSVSTLKIQRTEQGDSAVYLCASSLEGRATVKEKLFFGSGTQLSVL.

This clone was counted only a few times. This chain connects TRBV5-8 to TRBJ2-2; TRBD2 matches 8 bases. The CDR3 runs 14 residues. V trimming: 3 bases; J trimming: 7 bases; junction bases outside the gene matches: 5. Germline assignment: CDR1 SGHTS and CDR2 YDEGEE. CDR3 protein: CASSSGLVNGELFF. CDR3 bases: TGTGCCAGCAGCTCGGGACTAGTGAACGGGGAGCTGTTTTTT.

V usage is TRBV18 and J usage is TRBJ2-1; maybe TRBD2 (5 bases). This CDR3 has 15 residues. Germline assignment: CDR1 KGHSH and CDR2 LQKENI. V was cut by 1 base and J by 8 bases, with 15 bases left in between. The CDR3, as DNA: TGTGCCAGCTCACCACAAAGGGAATCGGGATATGAGCAGTTCTTC. Its translation is CASSPQRESGYEQFF.

The chain carries TRBV7-2 and TRBJ2-1; 7 nucleotides agree with TRBD2. J lost 6 bases, V lost 1 base, and 6 bases had no gene match. The CDR3 has 15 amino acids. CDR1 is SGHTA and CDR2 is FQGNSA in the germline V gene. CDR3 amino acids: CASSLGRTSGNEQFF. As DNA, the CDR3 is TGTGCCAGCAGCTTAGGTCGGACTAGTGGCAATGAGCAGTTCTTC.

The chain has TRBV20-1 and TRBJ2-5; D is perhaps TRBD2 (5 bases). The CDR3 loop spans 14 amino acids. CDR1 DFQATT and CDR2 SNEGSKA come from the germline V gene (reference sequence). The V end was cut by 3 bases, the J end by 5 bases, with 16 bases between. This CDR3 is CSASPSSFRETQYF. For the CDR3, the DNA is TGCAGTGCTAGTCCCTCTAGCTTCAGGGAGACCCAGTACTTC.

This rearrangement joins TRBV18 to TRBJ1-6; D is perhaps TRBD1 (6 bases). V was shortened by 6 bases and J by 5 bases, with 11 bases between the two germline ends. Germline loops: CDR1 KGHSH, CDR2 LQKENI. The CDR3 totals 14 residues. CDR3 bases: TGTGCCAGCTCTCAGGGGTCGGATAATTCACCCCTCCACTTT. Its protein product is CASSQGSDNSPLHF.

The rearrangement uses TRBV10-2 and TRBJ2-1, with 8 positions matching TRBD2. The V and J ends lost 6 bases and 4 bases, in that order; junction bases with no gene match: 11. This CDR3 spans 16 amino acids. Per germline, CDR1 WSHSY and CDR2 SAAADI. In nucleotides, the CDR3 is TGCGCCAGCAGCCGCACTAGCGGTGGATTTTACAATGAGCAGTTCTTC. It codes for CASSRTSGGFYNEQFF.

This clone was observed a single time. J is TRBJ2-3 and V is TRBV18; 7 positions match TRBD1. Looked up from germline, CDR1 is KGHSH and CDR2 is LQKENI. The CDR3 extends over 15 amino acids. The V segment lost 2 bases and the J segment 2 bases; nucleotides outside the gene matches: 4. The CDR3 protein is CASSPSGTDTDTQYF. The CDR3 coding sequence is TGTGCCAGCTCACCATCCGGGACAGACACAGATACGCAGTATTTT.

V is TRBV5-5 and J is TRBJ1-5, with 7 bases fitting TRBD1. Per germline, CDR1 SGHKS and CDR2 YYEKEE (reference sequence). The CDR3 runs 15 residues. The ends lost 4 bases at V and 2 bases at J; junction bases unmatched: 6. CDR3 amino acids: CASSHRTGGNQPQHF. CDR3 nucleotide sequence: TGTGCCAGCAGCCACCGGACAGGAGGCAATCAGCCCCAGCATTTT. Combining the CDR3 with reference TRBV5-5 and TRBJ1-5 gives the whole variable domain DAGVTQSPTHLIKTRGQQVTLRCSPISGHKSVSWYQQVLGQGPQFIFQYYEKEERGRGNFPDRFSARQFPNYSSELNVNALLLGDSALYLCASSHRTGGNQPQHFGDGTRLSIL.

This CDR3 reads CATSDGTGTGGYGYTF. CDR3 bases: TGTGCCACCAGTGACGGTACCGGGACAGGGGGCTATGGCTACACCTTC. The chain employs TRBV24-1 and TRBJ1-2, with TRBD1 identical over 11 bases. V dropped 4 bases and J dropped 4; count of bases not matched to a gene: 7. The CDR3 has 16 residues. Germline CDR1 and CDR2: KGHDR and SFDVKD.

V gene TRBV7-9 combines with J gene TRBJ1-4; a possible D gene is TRBD1 (5 bases). The ends were cut back, 5 bases at V and 10 bases at J, with 11 bases in the middle. The CDR3 has 12 amino acids. Germline V gene sequence: CDR1 SEHNR, CDR2 FQNEAQ (reference sequence). The CDR3 bases are TGTGCCAGCAGCCAACCCACAGGAAAACTGTTTTTT. Translated: CASSQPTGKLFF.

The chain combines TRBV27 with TRBJ1-5; unclear D gene. The CDR3 consists of 17 residues. V lost 4 bases, J lost 1 base, and 17 bases lay in between. Germline V gives CDR1 MNHEY, CDR2 SMNVEV (reference sequence). The CDR3 loop is CASSSNGPGGSNQPQHF. In nucleotides, the CDR3 is TGTGCCAGCAGTTCTAACGGCCCCGGAGGAAGCAATCAGCCCCAGCATTTT.

The V call is TRBV6-6, the J call TRBJ2-7; possibly TRBD1 for D (5 bases). Trimming took off 6 bases at V and 5 bases at J, with 17 bases between the two ends. There are 14 residues in the CDR3. Germline-derived CDR1 and CDR2 are MNHNY and SVGAGI (reference sequence). In nucleotides, the CDR3 is TGTGCCAGCAGCGACAGTGTCTCTTACGACGAGCAGTACTTC. Translated, it gives CASSDSVSYDEQYF.

This sequence joins TRBV2 and TRBJ1-2; D remains ambiguous. Per the germline V gene, CDR1 is SNHLY and CDR2 is FYNNEI. The CDR3 length is 13 residues. Trimming took 1 base from V and 4 from J, leaving 7 bases between them. CDR3 protein: CASSEGLSYGYTF. The DNA of the CDR3 is TGTGCCAGCAGTGAAGGTTTGAGCTATGGCTACACCTTC.

The chain joins TRBV6-1 to TRBJ1-2; perhaps TRBD1 as D (6 bases). V was clipped by 3 bases and J by 6 bases, with 14 bases between them. There are 14 residues in the CDR3. CDR1 is MNHNS and CDR2 is SASEGT in the germline V gene. CDR3 in DNA: TGTGCCAGCAGTGACAGGGGCGGGTGGAATGGCTACACCTTC. Protein sequence: CASSDRGGWNGYTF.

The rearrangement links TRBV18 to TRBJ2-3; perhaps TRBD2 as D (5 bases). CDR1 is KGHSH and CDR2 is LQKENI in the germline V gene. V lost 3 bases and J 2 bases, leaving 9 bases between the germline ends. CDR3 length: 14 amino acids. The CDR3 loop reads CASSPSGNTDTQYF. As DNA, the CDR3 is TGTGCCAGCTCACCTTCGGGGAACACAGATACGCAGTATTTT.

CDR3 protein: CASSSAGDSGANVLTF. CDR3 bases: TGTGCCAGTAGTTCCGCGGGAGACTCTGGGGCCAACGTCCTGACTTTC. V gene TRBV19 combines with J gene TRBJ2-6; 7 nucleotides align to TRBD2. Germline CDR1 and CDR2: LNHDA and SQIVND (reference sequence). This CDR3 has 16 amino acids. Unmatched junction bases numbered 4, after V lost 5 bases and J lost 0 bases. Drawing the rest from reference TRBV19 and TRBJ2-6, the complete variable domain is DGGITQSPKYLFRKEGQNVTLSCEQNLNHDAMYWYRQDPGQGLRLIYYSQIVNDFQKGDIAEGYSVSREKKESFPLTVTSAQKNPTAFYLCASSSAGDSGANVLTFGAGSRLTVL.

The rearrangement uses TRBV4-1 and TRBJ2-5; tentative D call: TRBD2 (6 bases). Trimming took 3 bases from V and 5 from J, leaving 16 bases between them. Per germline, CDR1 MGHRA and CDR2 YSYEKL. The CDR3 sequence is 15 residues long. The CDR3 spells CASSQATSRGETQYF. The CDR3 bases are TGCGCCAGCAGCCAGGCGACTAGTCGGGGGGAGACCCAGTACTTC.

The count of this clone is one. V usage is TRBV5-1 and J usage is TRBJ2-1, with D perhaps TRBD1 (7 bases). CDR1 SGHRS and CDR2 YFSETQ come from the germline V gene. Trimming took 0 bases from V and 9 from J, leaving 16 bases between them. The CDR3 runs 15 residues. The CDR3 DNA reads TGCGCCAGCAGCTTGGAGGCAGGGGGGATTGGTGAGCAGTTCTTC. This codes for CASSLEAGGIGEQFF. Combining the CDR3 with reference TRBV5-1 and TRBJ2-1 gives the whole variable domain KAGVTQTPRYLIKTRGQQVTLSCSPISGHRSVSWYQQTPGQGLQFLFEYFSETQRNKGNFPGRFSGRQFSNSRSEMNVSTLELGDSALYLCASSLEAGGIGEQFFGPGTRLTVL.

V gene TRBV5-1 combines with J gene TRBJ1-1; a possible D gene is TRBD1 (6 bases). Between the trimmed V and J ends, which lost 4 bases and 1 base, there was a span of 8 bases. The CDR3 extends over 13 amino acids. Germline assignment: CDR1 SGHRS and CDR2 YFSETQ. CDR3: CASSVTGNTEAFF. CDR3 in DNA: TGCGCCAGCAGCGTGACAGGGAACACTGAAGCTTTCTTT.

The J gene is TRBJ2-7, the V gene TRBV4-2; the match to TRBD2 covers 10 bases. The ends lost 5 bases at V and 7 bases at J; junction bases unmatched: 8. The CDR3 is made up of 14 amino acids. Germline V gene lookup returns CDR1 LGHNA and CDR2 YNFKEQ. The CDR3 coding sequence is TGTGCCAGCAGCGGACTAGCGGAGCAGCGGGAGCAGTACTTC. Its protein is CASSGLAEQREQYF.

V is TRBV2 and J is TRBJ1-2; perhaps TRBD1 as D (5 bases). Trimming removed 6 bases from V and 8 bases from J, with 13 bases in between. This CDR3 is 12 amino acids long. CDR1 and CDR2 (germline): SNHLY, FYNNEI. CDR3 sequence: CASRGREPGYTF. For the CDR3, the DNA is TGTGCCAGCAGGGGGCGGGAGCCGGGCTACACCTTC.

V and J are TRBV27 and TRBJ2-7; 7 bases are shared with TRBD1. Per the germline V gene, CDR1 is MNHEY and CDR2 is SMNVEV (reference sequence). The V gene end was trimmed by 5 bases and the J gene end by 2 bases; junction bases not matched to a gene: 6. The CDR3 runs to 14 residues. CDR3 bases: TGTGCCAGCAGTCTCCGGGACAGTACCTACGAGCAGTACTTC. Amino acid sequence: CASSLRDSTYEQYF.

This chain connects TRBV12-3 or TRBV12-4 to TRBJ1-2, with D maybe TRBD1 (6 bases). The V end lost 4 bases, the J end lost 4 bases, and 10 bases lay between the germline ends. This CDR3 comprises 13 residues. The CDR3 DNA is TGTGCCAGCAGTTCTCAGGGGTCCTATGGCTACACCTTC. This codes for CASSSQGSYGYTF.

This clone was picked up one time. The V call is TRBV11-3, the J call TRBJ2-3; weak D call: TRBD1 (5 bases). The germline gives CDR1 SGHNT, CDR2 YENEEA. The CDR3 consists of 15 residues. V lost 2 bases, J lost 4 bases, and 13 bases lay in between. Here the CDR3 reads CASSLRQGGADTQYF. CDR3 sequence (DNA): TGTGCCAGCAGCTTACGTCAGGGTGGCGCAGATACGCAGTATTTT. The full variable domain, its missing parts supplied by reference TRBV11-3 and TRBJ2-3, is EAGVVQSPRYKIIEKKQPVAFWCNPISGHNTLYWYLQNLGQGPELLIRYENEEAVDDSQLPKDRFSAERLKGVDSTLKIQPAELGDSAVYLCASSLRQGGADTQYFGPGTRLTVL.

The chain is built from TRBV18 and TRBJ2-5; 10 positions agree with TRBD1. Germline-derived CDR1 and CDR2 are KGHSH and LQKENI. The V and J ends lost 6 bases and 5 bases, in that order; junction bases with no gene match: 9. The CDR3 length is 15 residues. As DNA, the CDR3 is TGTGCCAGCTCTACGCTGGGACAGGGGACCGAGACCCAGTACTTC. Its translation is CASSTLGQGTETQYF.

This clone was seen just once. The V gene is TRBV6-5, the J gene TRBJ1-1, with D unclear. The germline V gene encodes CDR1 MNHEY and CDR2 SVGAGI. Trimming cost V 5 bases and J 1 base, with 14 bases left between them. This CDR3 is built from 15 residues. The DNA for the CDR3 is TGTGCCAGCAGTCTTCAATCTAGAGAGAACACTGAAGCTTTCTTT. Translated: CASSLQSRENTEAFF.